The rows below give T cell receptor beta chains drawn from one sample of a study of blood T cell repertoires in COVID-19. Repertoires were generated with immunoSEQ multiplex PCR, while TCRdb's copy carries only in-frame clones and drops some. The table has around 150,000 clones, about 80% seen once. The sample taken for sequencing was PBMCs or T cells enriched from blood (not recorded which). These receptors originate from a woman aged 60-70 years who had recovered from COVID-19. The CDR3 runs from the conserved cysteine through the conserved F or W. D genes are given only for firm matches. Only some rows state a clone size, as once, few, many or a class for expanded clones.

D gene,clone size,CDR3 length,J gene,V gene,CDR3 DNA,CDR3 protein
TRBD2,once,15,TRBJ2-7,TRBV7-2,TGTGCCAGCAGCTCCTCGGGGGGGCTAGCCTACGAGCAGTACTTC,CASSSSGGLAYEQYF
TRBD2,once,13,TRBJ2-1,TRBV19,TGTGCCAGTACGGGCGGGGGTACTAATGAGCAGTTCTTC,CASTGGGTNEQFF
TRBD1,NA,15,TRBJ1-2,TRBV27,TGTGCCAGCAGTTTATCAGGTGGAGGGGGCTACGGCTACACCTTC,CASSLSGGGGYGYTF
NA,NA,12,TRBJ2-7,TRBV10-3,TGTGCCATCAGTGACGGGGGCTACGAGCAGTACTTC,CAISDGGYEQYF
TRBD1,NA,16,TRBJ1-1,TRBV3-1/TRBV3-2,TGTGCCAGCAGCGAGGACAGGGGGCGGAAGGGCACTGAAGCTTTCTTT,CASSEDRGRKGTEAFF
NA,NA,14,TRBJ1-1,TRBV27,TGTGCCAGCAGTTTGAGGGTTCCCCACACTGAAGCTTTCTTT,CASSLRVPHTEAFF
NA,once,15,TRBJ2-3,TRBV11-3,TGTGCCAGGACTAGAGGGTGTCGGGTCACAGATACGCAGTATTTT,CARTRGCRVTDTQYF
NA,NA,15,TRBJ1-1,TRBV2,TGTGCCAGCAGTCGATTGAAAGGCGACTACACTGAAGCTTTCTTT,CASSRLKGDYTEAFF
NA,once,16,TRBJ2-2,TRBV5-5,TGTGCCAGCAGCTATGGGGGGTCCTTGAACACCGGGGAGCTGTTTTTT,CASSYGGSLNTGELFF
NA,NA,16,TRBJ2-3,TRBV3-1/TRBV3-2,TGTGCCAGCAGCTCCGCAGGCTATGCTCGGACAGATACGCAGTATTTT,CASSSAGYARTDTQYF
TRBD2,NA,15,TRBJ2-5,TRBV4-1,TGCGCCAGCAGCTACTTAGCGGGGAGTCAAGAGACCCAGTACTTC,CASSYLAGSQETQYF
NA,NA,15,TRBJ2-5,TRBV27,TGTGCCAGCAGTCCCTACGGGGGGCGGCAGGAGACCCAGTACTTC,CASSPYGGRQETQYF
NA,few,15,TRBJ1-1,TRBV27,TGTGCCAGCAGTTTATCTGCAGGTATAAACACTGAAGCTTTCTTT,CASSLSAGINTEAFF
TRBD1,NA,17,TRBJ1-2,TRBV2,TGTGCCAGCAGTGAAGCCCTTTTTGACAGGGTCGTCTATGGCTACACCTTC,CASSEALFDRVVYGYTF
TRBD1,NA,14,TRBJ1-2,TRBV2,TGTGCCATCCTACCGGACAGGGCCGGGCCTGGCTACACCTTC,CAILPDRAGPGYTF
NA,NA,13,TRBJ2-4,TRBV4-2,TGTGCCAGCAGCCAGGGGGGTAGGGACATTCAGTACTTC,CASSQGGRDIQYF
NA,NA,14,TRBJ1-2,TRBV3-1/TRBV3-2,TGTGCCAGCAGCCAAGGGGTAGGGGTGAGTGGCTACACCTTC,CASSQGVGVSGYTF
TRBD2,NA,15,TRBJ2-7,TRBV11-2,TGTGCCAGCAGCACGACGGACGGGGGGTCCTACGAGCAGTACTTC,CASSTTDGGSYEQYF
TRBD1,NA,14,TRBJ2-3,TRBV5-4,TGTGCCAGCAGCTTGCAGGGGGCTGCCGATACGCAGTATTTT,CASSLQGAADTQYF
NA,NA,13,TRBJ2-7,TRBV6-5,TGTGCCAGCACATCATCTATCTCCTACGAGCAGTACTTC,CASTSSISYEQYF
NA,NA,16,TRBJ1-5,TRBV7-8,TGTGCCAGCAGCTTGCTGCTTTTTATCGGCGGTCAGCCCCAGCATTTT,CASSLLLFIGGQPQHF
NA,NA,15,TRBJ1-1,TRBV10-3,TGTGCCATCAGTGAGTCACAGGGACAGAACACTGAAGCTTTCTTT,CAISESQGQNTEAFF
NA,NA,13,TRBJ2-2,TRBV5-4,TGTGCCAGCAGCCGAGACAGGACCGGGGAGCTGTTTTTT,CASSRDRTGELFF
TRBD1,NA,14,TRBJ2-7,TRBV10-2,TGCGCCAGCAGTGAGGGACAGGGGGTCACCGAGCAGTACTTC,CASSEGQGVTEQYF
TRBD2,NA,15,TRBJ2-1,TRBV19,TGTGCCAGTAGTATTAGTCTAGCGGGGAACAATGAGCAGTTCTTC,CASSISLAGNNEQFF
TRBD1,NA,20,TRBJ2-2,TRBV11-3,TGTGCCAGCAGCGCGAGCACCTTCGACAGGGAAGGCTTGAACACCGGGGAGCTGTTTTTT,CASSASTFDREGLNTGELFF
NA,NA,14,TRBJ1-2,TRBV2,TGTGCCAGCAGGAAGGACACCACTAACTATGGCTACACCTTC,CASRKDTTNYGYTF
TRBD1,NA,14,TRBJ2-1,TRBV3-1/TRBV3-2,TGTGCCAGTAACGCCGGGACAGGAGGCAATGAGCAGTTCTTC,CASNAGTGGNEQFF
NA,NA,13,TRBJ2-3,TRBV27,TGTGCCAGCAGTTTATTAAACGCGGATACGCAGTATTTT,CASSLLNADTQYF
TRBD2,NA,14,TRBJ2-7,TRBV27,TGTGCCAGTTCTAGGGGGACTAGCCTCTACGAGCAGTACTTC,CASSRGTSLYEQYF
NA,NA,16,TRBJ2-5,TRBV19,TGTGCCAGTAGTATTATATTAGCGGCCCCACTAGAGACCCAGTACTTC,CASSIILAAPLETQYF
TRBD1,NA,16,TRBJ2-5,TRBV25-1,TGTGCCAGCAGTGACATGACAGGGGGCCAAAAAGAGACCCAGTACTTC,CASSDMTGGQKETQYF
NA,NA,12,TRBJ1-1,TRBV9,TGTGCCAGCAGCCCCAGGAACACTGAAGCTTTCTTT,CASSPRNTEAFF
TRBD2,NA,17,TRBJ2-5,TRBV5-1,TGCGCCAGCAGCCTATTAGTTAGCGGGGGACGCGGAGAGACCCAGTACTTC,CASSLLVSGGRGETQYF
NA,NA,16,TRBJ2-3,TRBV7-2,TGTGCCAGCAGCTTAGGGGAGGCTTGGCACACAGATACGCAGTATTTT,CASSLGEAWHTDTQYF
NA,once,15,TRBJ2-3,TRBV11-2,TGTGCCAGCAGCTTCGGGCGGGCTAGCACAGATACGCAGTATTTT,CASSFGRASTDTQYF
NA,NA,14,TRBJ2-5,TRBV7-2,TGTGCCAGCAGCTTATCGCGACAGAAAGAGACCCAGTACTTC,CASSLSRQKETQYF
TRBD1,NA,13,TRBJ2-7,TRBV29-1,TGCAGCGTTGCTCGACAGGGCTCCTACGAGCAGTACTTC,CSVARQGSYEQYF